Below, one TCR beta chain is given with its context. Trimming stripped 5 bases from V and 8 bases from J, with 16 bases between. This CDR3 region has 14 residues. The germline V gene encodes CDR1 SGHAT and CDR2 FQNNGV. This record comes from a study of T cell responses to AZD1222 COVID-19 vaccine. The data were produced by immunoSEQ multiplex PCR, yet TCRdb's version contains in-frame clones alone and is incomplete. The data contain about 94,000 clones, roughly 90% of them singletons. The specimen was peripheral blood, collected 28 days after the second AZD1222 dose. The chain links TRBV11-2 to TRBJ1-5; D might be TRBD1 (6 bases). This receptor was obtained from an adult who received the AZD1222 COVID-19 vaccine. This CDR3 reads CASSEQGTGKPQHF. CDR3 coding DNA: TGTGCCAGCAGCGAACAGGGAACGGGTAAGCCCCAGCATTTT.